The next 27 T cell receptor beta chains were all read from a single sample in a study of CD8+ T cells in alopecia areata. Described treatment: oral pan-JAK inhibitor, 5-10 mg twice daily. Extracted from the samples, RNA was reverse transcribed into cDNA to serve as the sequencing template. The protocol was immunoSEQ multiplex PCR, while the TCRdb copy is restricted to in-frame clones and leaves out a portion. The sample records some 130,000 clones, more than 45% being singletons. Sequencing was performed on CD4+ T cells sorted from blood, taken at week 4, from a patient treated with tofacitinib. The receptor set was obtained from a human donor with alopecia areata.

The chain has TRBV5-4 and TRBJ2-1; 11 bases align to TRBD2. Germline V gene data show CDR1 as SGHNT and CDR2 as YYREEE (reference sequence). The CDR3 sequence is 16 residues long. V shed 0 bases, J shed 4 bases, and the junction held 3 bases outside the gene matches. CDR3 protein: CASSLGGTSGYNEQFF. CDR3 nucleotides: TGTGCCAGCAGCTTGGGGGGGACTAGCGGATACAATGAGCAGTTCTTC. Supplemented by reference TRBV5-4 and TRBJ2-1, the full variable domain reads ETGVTQSPTHLIKTRGQQVTLRCSSQSGHNTVSWYQQALGQGPQFIFQYYREEENGRGNFPPRFSGLQFPNYSSELNVNALELDDSALYLCASSLGGTSGYNEQFFGPGTRLTVL.

This clone was detected many times. The chain recombines TRBV2 with TRBJ2-1; D may be TRBD2 (5 bases). Germline CDR1 SNHLY, CDR2 FYNNEI. V gave up 3 bases and J gave up 9 bases, with 12 bases separating them. The CDR3 length is 13 residues. The CDR3 loop reads CASSDEGSSEQFF. As DNA, the CDR3 is TGTGCCAGCAGTGACGAGGGAAGCAGTGAGCAGTTCTTC. Full variable domain (outside the CDR3, taken from reference TRBV2 and TRBJ2-1): EPEVTQTPSHQVTQMGQEVILRCVPISNHLYFYWYRQILGQKVEFLVSFYNNEISEKSEIFDDQFSVERPDGSNFTLKIRSTKLEDSAMYFCASSDEGSSEQFFGPGTRLTVL.

This clone came up a few times. The chain joins TRBV10-3 to TRBJ2-3, with D unresolved. Per germline, CDR1 ENHRY and CDR2 SYGVKD. V was trimmed by 6 bases and J by 0 bases, leaving 13 bases between them. The CDR3 contains 15 residues. The CDR3 spells CAIRQQISSTDTQYF. Here the CDR3 DNA reads TGTGCCATCAGGCAACAGATCTCTAGCACAGATACGCAGTATTTT.

The CDR3: CSVSRGRTGLGDTQYF. CDR3 DNA sequence: TGCAGCGTTTCCCGCGGCAGGACAGGGCTGGGAGATACGCAGTATTTT. V is TRBV29-1 and J is TRBJ2-3; TRBD1 aligns across 8 bases. The germline V gene has CDR1 SQVTM and CDR2 ANQGSEA. V dropped 5 bases and J dropped 5; count of bases not matched to a gene: 15. The CDR3 consists of 16 residues.

The CDR3 nucleotides read TGCAGCGTTCGACGGGAGGGCCGTGACGAGCAGTACTTC. Translation: CSVRREGRDEQYF. V gene TRBV29-1 combines with J gene TRBJ2-7; TRBD2 aligns across 8 bases. Per germline, CDR1 SQVTM and CDR2 ANQGSEA. The CDR3 runs 13 residues. V shed 5 bases and J 5 bases; nucleotides not matched to a gene: 8.

Notes on this clone: Sequence at one end of the junction differs from germline and may be a read error. This chain links TRBV4-2 with TRBJ2-2, with 7 positions matching TRBD2. The CDR3 sequence is 12 residues long. The germline CDR1 and CDR2 sequences are LGHNA and YNFKEQ. The CDR3 sequence is CASSQDWRELFF. CDR3 DNA sequence: TGTGCCAGCAGCCAAGATTGGCGGGAGTTGTTTTTT.

This chain uses TRBV7-3 with TRBJ1-5, with D hard to call. The germline gives CDR1 SGHTA, CDR2 FQGTGA. The CDR3 sequence is 13 residues long. V was clipped by 0 bases and J by 2 bases, with 2 bases between them. In nucleotides, the CDR3 is TGTGCCAGCAGCTTAACGGGCAATCAGCCCCAGCATTTT. Translating it yields CASSLTGNQPQHF.

The genes are TRBV5-1 and TRBJ2-4; D unresolved. Between the trimmed V and J ends, which lost 6 bases and 7 bases, there was a span of 8 bases. There are 11 residues in the CDR3. Germline values: CDR1 SGHRS, CDR2 YFSETQ. CDR3 protein: CASKSANIQYF. The CDR3 DNA is TGCGCCAGCAAATCGGCGAACATTCAGTACTTC.

This clone was detected a few times. The V gene is TRBV29-1, the J gene TRBJ2-7; perhaps TRBD2 as D (6 bases). Deletions cut 5 bases from V and 1 base from J, with 9 bases between. The CDR3 runs to 12 residues. Germline V lookup: CDR1 SQVTM, CDR2 ANQGSEA. The CDR3 reads CSVLAVSYEQYF. The CDR3 DNA follows: TGCAGCGTTTTAGCGGTATCCTACGAGCAGTACTTC.

The V call is TRBV5-1, the J call TRBJ1-5, with D perhaps TRBD1 (6 bases). This CDR3 contains 15 residues. CDR1 and CDR2 (germline): SGHRS, YFSETQ. Trimming removed 5 bases at V and 0 bases at J, with 12 bases between. The CDR3 region has the DNA TGCGCCAGCAGTCGGACAGTCAATAGCAATCAGCCCCAGCATTTT. This gives the protein CASSRTVNSNQPQHF.

The V call is TRBV14, the J call TRBJ2-1; TRBD2 matches at 10 bases. This CDR3 spans 15 amino acids. In germline, CDR1 is SGHDN, CDR2 FVKESK. With V trimmed by 1 base and J by 7 bases, 4 bases remained unmatched. CDR3 coding DNA: TGTGCCAGCAGCCAAGGGGCTAGCGGGGGAAATGAGCAGTTCTTC. Protein product: CASSQGASGGNEQFF.

The V gene is TRBV6-5, the J gene TRBJ2-3, with D hard to call. V lost 0 bases and J 10 bases, leaving 11 bases between the germline ends. CDR3 length: 13 residues. Germline V gives CDR1 MNHEY, CDR2 SVGAGI. CDR3 nucleotides: TGTGCCAGCAGTTACTCCTCGACCCGACCGCAGTATTTT. This codes for CASSYSSTRPQYF.

V gene TRBV13 combines with J gene TRBJ1-1, with a weak D call TRBD1 (5 bases). CDR1 and CDR2 (germline): PRHDT, FYEKMQ (reference sequence). There are 14 residues in the CDR3. With 6 bases removed from V and 3 bases from J, the gap between germline ends came to 14 bases. CDR3 sequence reads: CASRRWGEDTEAFF. DNA for the CDR3: TGTGCCAGCAGGAGATGGGGGGAGGACACTGAAGCTTTCTTT.

This clone was seen more than once but under ten times. The V gene is TRBV2, the J gene TRBJ2-2, with a weak D call TRBD1 (6 bases). Deletions cut 6 bases from V and 5 bases from J, with 10 bases between. The CDR3 has 13 residues. CDR1 and CDR2 from the germline V gene are SNHLY and FYNNEI. In nucleotides, the CDR3 is TGTGCCAGCAGGGTTACAGGGACCGGGGAGCTGTTTTTT. Protein product: CASRVTGTGELFF.

The rearrangement links TRBV6-5 to TRBJ2-5; maybe TRBD1 (6 bases). Trimming pared 0 bases from V and 5 bases from J, leaving 13 bases between. Germline-derived CDR1 and CDR2 are MNHEY and SVGAGI. CDR3 length: 15 amino acids. The CDR3 here is CASSYSTGHPETQYF. The CDR3 DNA sequence: TGTGCCAGCAGTTACTCGACGGGACATCCCGAGACCCAGTACTTC.

The chain carries TRBV30 and TRBJ2-3, with 8 positions matching TRBD1. Trimming cost V 4 bases and J 0 bases; bases outside gene matches: 3. The germline CDR1 and CDR2 sequences are GTSNPN and SVGIG (reference sequence). There are 14 residues in the CDR3. For the CDR3, the DNA is TGTGCCTGGACGCAGGGGGCTAGCACAGATACGCAGTATTTT. This encodes CAWTQGASTDTQYF.

There are a few counts of this clone. J is TRBJ1-6 and V is TRBV5-1, with D possibly TRBD1 on 6 matching bases. Between the trimmed V and J ends, which lost 0 bases and 8 bases, there was a span of 6 bases. The CDR3 is 13 residues long. Germline lookup yields CDR1 SGHRS and CDR2 YFSETQ. CDR3 amino acids: CASSLGQDSPLHF. The CDR3 DNA reads as TGCGCCAGCAGCTTGGGACAGGATTCACCCCTCCACTTT.

The table lists this clone with a count of one. The J gene is TRBJ2-1, the V gene TRBV27; perhaps TRBD2 as D (6 bases). Trimming removed 2 bases from V and 10 bases from J, with 24 bases in between. Germline CDR1 reads MNHEY; CDR2 reads SMNVEV (reference sequence). CDR3 length: 17 residues. The CDR3 sequence: CASSLRSLGTSPSEQFF. CDR3 sequence (DNA): TGTGCCAGCAGTTTACGTTCCCTGGGGACTTCCCCCAGCGAGCAGTTCTTC.

V usage is TRBV29-1 and J usage is TRBJ1-1, with D possibly TRBD1 on 6 matching bases. The CDR3 contains 11 residues. V was trimmed by 8 bases and J by 1 base, leaving 8 bases between them. Germline values: CDR1 SQVTM, CDR2 ANQGSEA. Here the CDR3 DNA reads TGCAGCTGGGGGCGGAACACTGAAGCTTTCTTT. This codes for CSWGRNTEAFF.

The chain combines TRBV25-1 with TRBJ1-2; 11 bases line up with TRBD1. Germline CDR1 and CDR2: MGHDK and SYGVNS. CDR3 length equals 14 residues. Trimming at V came to 8 bases and at J to 2 bases, leaving 4 bases not matched to a gene. The CDR3 bases are TGTGCCAGCTCCGGGACAGGGGGAAACTATGGCTACACCTTC. Its protein is CASSGTGGNYGYTF.

This rearrangement joins TRBV29-1 to TRBJ1-1, with D unresolved. Germline V CDR1 and CDR2: SQVTM, ANQGSEA. Between the trimmed V and J ends, which lost 2 bases and 1 base, there was a span of 8 bases. The CDR3 sequence is 13 residues long. The CDR3 spells CSVERLQNTEAFF. DNA of the CDR3: TGCAGCGTTGAACGGCTGCAGAACACTGAAGCTTTCTTT.

The rearrangement links TRBV5-1 to TRBJ1-2, with 8 positions matching TRBD1. V dropped 6 bases and J dropped 7; count of bases not matched to a gene: 5. Per germline, CDR1 SGHRS and CDR2 YFSETQ. The CDR3 loop spans 12 amino acids. The CDR3 reads CASTLDRAGYTF. DNA of the CDR3: TGCGCCAGCACCCTGGACAGGGCTGGCTACACCTTC. Complete variable domain (other parts from reference TRBV5-1 and TRBJ1-2): KAGVTQTPRYLIKTRGQQVTLSCSPISGHRSVSWYQQTPGQGLQFLFEYFSETQRNKGNFPGRFSGRQFSNSRSEMNVSTLELGDSALYLCASTLDRAGYTFGSGTRLTVV.

This clone occurred a few times. The chain is built from TRBV5-1 and TRBJ2-7; perhaps TRBD1 as D (5 bases). Between the trimmed V and J ends, which lost 0 bases and 0 bases, there was a span of 10 bases. Germline CDR1 SGHRS, CDR2 YFSETQ. The CDR3 is 15 amino acids. The CDR3 loop is CASSLAQAYSYEQYF. The CDR3 DNA is TGCGCCAGCAGCTTGGCACAGGCTTACTCCTACGAGCAGTACTTC. The full variable domain, in which reference TRBV5-1 and TRBJ2-7 provide the parts outside the CDR3, is KAGVTQTPRYLIKTRGQQVTLSCSPISGHRSVSWYQQTPGQGLQFLFEYFSETQRNKGNFPGRFSGRQFSNSRSEMNVSTLELGDSALYLCASSLAQAYSYEQYFGPGTRLTVT.

The V and J genes are TRBV14 and TRBJ2-5, with D possibly being TRBD2 (6 bases). The germline CDR1 and CDR2 sequences are SGHDN and FVKESK. V was cut by 1 base and J by 10 bases, with 13 bases left in between. The CDR3 has 13 residues. The CDR3 region has the DNA TGTGCCAGCAGCCAAGTGAGCAGGGAGGTCCAGTACTTC. It is translated as CASSQVSREVQYF.

With regard to this clone: Different DNA sequences within this sample yield the same CDR3. The chain uses TRBV29-1 and TRBJ2-1; tentative D call: TRBD2 (6 bases). Trimming removed 4 bases at V and 0 bases at J, with 10 bases between. Germline V gene lookup returns CDR1 SQVTM and CDR2 ANQGSEA. The CDR3 has 14 residues. The CDR3 region has the DNA TGCAGCGTTGCGGCGGGGAGCTCCTACAATGAGCAGTTCTTC. It is translated as CSVAAGSSYNEQFF.

The chain employs TRBV30 and TRBJ2-5; 8 bases match TRBD1. Germline V gene lookup returns CDR1 GTSNPN and CDR2 SVGIG (reference sequence). The CDR3 sequence is 14 residues long. V lost 2 bases, J lost 12 bases, and 14 bases stayed unmatched. CDR3 in amino acids: CAWSTQEGTGGKYF. The DNA for the CDR3 is TGTGCCTGGAGTACCCAAGAAGGGACAGGCGGGAAGTACTTC.

CDR3 region: CASSSVGYGYTF. In DNA, the CDR3 is TGTGCCAGCAGTTCGGTCGGCTATGGCTACACCTTC. The gene calls are TRBV27 and TRBJ1-2; D not resolved. CDR1 and CDR2 from the germline V gene are MNHEY and SMNVEV (reference sequence). The CDR3 is 12 amino acids. V dropped 4 bases and J dropped 4 bases, with 7 bases sitting between them.